The 10 T cell receptor beta chains given below trace back to one sample, sequenced in a study of cytomegalovirus exposure and HLA in healthy donors. Amplification used 60 Vbeta primers and 13 Jbeta primers. Clones were sequenced by immunoSEQ multiplex PCR, and TCRdb holds only the in-frame ones, with some missing. Altogether 90,000 to 120,000 clones are present, approximately 84% being singletons, with the ten largest covering 2% to 2.5%. Sequencing was carried out using PBMCs. These receptors were collected from a man aged 25-45 years in good health and CMV-seronegative.

This chain uses TRBV6-5 with TRBJ2-1; 10 bases map to TRBD2. The CDR3 totals 15 residues. Trimming removed 6 bases from V and 5 bases from J; junction bases left unmatched: 7. Germline CDR1 and CDR2: MNHEY and SVGAGI. The chain's CDR3 is CASRLSGGSNNEQFF. In DNA form, the CDR3 reads TGTGCCAGCAGACTTAGCGGGGGGTCTAACAATGAGCAGTTCTTC.

V is TRBV6-6 and J is TRBJ1-5; D perhaps matches TRBD1 (5 bases). The CDR3 is made up of 14 amino acids. CDR1 is MNHNY, CDR2 SVGAGI, per germline (reference sequence). Trimming left V 2 bases short and J 4 bases short, with 9 bases between. CDR3 DNA sequence: TGTGCCAGCAGTTACGGCAGGGCAAATCAGCCCCAGCATTTT. Its translation: CASSYGRANQPQHF.

This chain links TRBV29-1 with TRBJ1-1; D may be TRBD1 (6 bases). The CDR3 covers 11 residues. Deletions cut 5 bases from V and 6 bases from J, with 10 bases between. Germline V gene data show CDR1 as SQVTM and CDR2 as ANQGSEA. The CDR3 is CSVRRGPEAFF. CDR3 bases: TGCAGCGTTCGCAGGGGCCCTGAAGCTTTCTTT.

The rearrangement uses TRBV7-9 and TRBJ2-7; D perhaps matches TRBD1 (6 bases). V was cut by 0 bases and J by 1 base, with 16 bases left in between. Germline V gene sequence: CDR1 SEHNR, CDR2 FQNEAQ (reference sequence). The CDR3 extends over 17 amino acids. The DNA of the CDR3 is TGTGCCAGCAGCTTAGCTGGAATCAGGGACACATCCTACGAGCAGTACTTC. Translating gives CASSLAGIRDTSYEQYF.

The chain carries TRBV10-3 and TRBJ2-3, with D possibly TRBD2 on 6 matching bases. Germline assignment: CDR1 ENHRY and CDR2 SYGVKD. Trimming removed 6 bases at V and 5 bases at J, with 18 bases between. CDR3 length: 15 amino acids. CDR3 amino acids: CAISGGTPRGDTQYF. In nucleotides, the CDR3 is TGTGCCATCAGCGGCGGGACTCCTCGAGGAGATACGCAGTATTTT.

The chain joins TRBV4-2 to TRBJ2-3; 14 bases are shared with TRBD2. CDR1 LGHNA and CDR2 YNFKEQ come from the germline V gene. V shed 0 bases, J shed 0 bases, and the junction held 5 bases outside the gene matches. The CDR3 sequence is 19 residues long. Here the CDR3 reads CASSQDRTSGGYSTDTQYF. The DNA of the CDR3 is TGTGCCAGCAGCCAAGATCGGACTAGCGGGGGGTACAGCACAGATACGCAGTATTTT.

The CDR3 DNA follows: TGTGCCAGCAGCTTACTCCCGGCCGGGGAGACCCAGTACTTC. Its protein is CASSLLPAGETQYF. The V gene is TRBV7-9, the J gene TRBJ2-5, with no clear D. Germline-derived CDR1 and CDR2 are SEHNR and FQNEAQ (reference sequence). Trimming stripped 2 bases from V and 5 bases from J, with 12 bases between. CDR3 length: 14 residues.

The chain carries TRBV5-1 and TRBJ2-1; no clear D gene. Trimming removed 4 bases from V and 1 base from J, with 12 bases in between. The germline V gene has CDR1 SGHRS and CDR2 YFSETQ. This CDR3 spans 15 amino acids. CDR3 nucleotide sequence: TGCGCCAGCAGCCTGGATCAGGTATCCTACAATGAGCAGTTCTTC. Amino acid sequence: CASSLDQVSYNEQFF.

The V call is TRBV30, the J call TRBJ2-3; D perhaps matches TRBD1 (6 bases). V lost 0 bases and J 6 bases, leaving 10 bases between the germline ends. The CDR3 is 13 amino acids. CDR1 is GTSNPN and CDR2 is SVGIG in the germline V gene (reference sequence). For the CDR3, the DNA is TGTGCCTGGAGTGTTCGTAGGGGGGATACGCAGTATTTT. Translating it yields CAWSVRRGDTQYF.

This clone was counted only a few times. The CDR3 nucleotides are TGCACCAGCAGCCCGCGGACTAGCGGGAGCACAGATACGCAGTATTTT. Amino acids: CTSSPRTSGSTDTQYF. V is TRBV1 and J is TRBJ2-3; the tabulated D call, TRBD2, remains unverified against the DNA. TRBV1 is designated a pseudogene. The CDR3 runs to 16 residues.